Reported below is one TCR beta chain. Antigen unknown. The sample comes from a study of T cells in narcolepsy. About the research overall: Healthy controls were enrolled alongside patients with narcolepsy type 1 or type 2.

The trim removed 4 bases at V and 2 bases at J, leaving 15 bases unmatched. The CDR3 totals 18 residues. Looked up from germline, CDR1 is SGHTA and CDR2 is FQGNSA. Sequencing used immunoSEQ multiplex PCR; TCRdb keeps in-frame clones, though not all of them. Of some 30,000 clones in the sample, under 85% were seen once. Study conclusions and caveats: Autoreactive HCRT-specific and TRIB2-specific clonotypes were marked in same-patient CSF-versus-blood CD4+ comparisons.

This TCR was recovered from a human donor in good health. Sequencing was performed on memory (CD45RA-) CD4+ T cells from blood. The chain couples TRBV7-2 to TRBJ1-2; 8 bases are shared with TRBD1. The CDR3 sequence: CASSSPGQELLRNYGYTF. CDR3 in DNA: TGTGCCAGCAGCTCCCCGGGACAGGAGCTCCTTAGGAACTATGGCTACACCTTC.